This TCR beta chain was found in a study of T cells in Graves' hyperthyroidism and ophthalmopathy. General study results and limits: The model's output predicted ophthalmopathy at a median of approximately 6.5 months prior to onset. In simple terms, a model built on 13 V-J features told ophthalmopathy apart from stable hyperthyroidism.

The CDR3 has 12 residues. Germline V gives CDR1 SGDLS, CDR2 YYNGEE. Amplification of TCR beta CDR3 regions was performed using RNA transcripts as template. The primer set for the first-round RT-PCR of the TCR CDR3 was HTBI. TCRdb called the multiplex PCR reads again in MiXCR, with one record for every CDR3 protein. There are some 600,000 distinct CDR3 sequences in the sample; roughly 50% occur only once, and roughly 8.2% lies in the top ten. Worth noting for this clonotype: As yet, its antigen is unknown.

The definition of stable Graves' hyperthyroidism was no ophthalmopathy progression within 18 months. The sequence derives from a woman between 18 and 29 years old with Graves' hyperthyroidism. What was sequenced was peripheral blood or thyroid tissue (not recorded which). The chain employs TRBV9 and TRBJ2-5; 8 positions match TRBD1. The DNA for the CDR3 is TGTGCTTCCCAGGGGGCTTCGGAGACCCAGTACTTC. This gives the protein CASQGASETQYF.